The sequence of this T cell receptor (beta chain) was determined in a study of patients and donors after allogeneic stem cell transplantation. CDR1 is MGHRA, CDR2 YSYEKL, per germline. There are 15 residues in the CDR3. Losses at the gene ends were 4 bases for V and 3 bases for J; bases not matched to a gene: 8. TCRdb re-derived calls from the RT-PCR reads in MiXCR, one entry per CDR3 protein. Among over 200,000 distinct CDR3 sequences listed, 35% to 45% were seen once. This clonotype was sampled from a human donor who was either an allogeneic HSCT recipient or a stem cell or donor lymphocyte infusion donor (not recorded which). It is not recorded whose cells these are; they may come from a transplant donor. Sequencing was carried out using blood, either unsorted or a sorted T cell fraction (not recorded which). The genes are TRBV4-1 and TRBJ1-1; TRBD1 matches 7 bases. CDR3 sequence reads: CASSPRTGGDTEAFF. The CDR3 DNA follows: TGCGCCAGCAGCCCCCGGACAGGAGGGGACACTGAAGCTTTCTTT.